Below, 15 T cell receptor beta chains from the same sample are listed, as sequenced in a study of STAT3 mutations in large granular lymphocyte leukemia. Findings and limits, study-wide: At least one immunodominant TCR beta clonotype appeared in every T-cell large granular lymphocyte leukemia patient.

No antigen has been assigned to these receptors. Repertoires were generated with immunoSEQ multiplex PCR, while TCRdb's copy carries only in-frame clones and drops some. The sample contains 4,500 or so clones, 45% to 70% of which appear only once. Source material: peripheral blood mononuclear cells. All receptors come from a male patient aged 50 to 59 with T-cell large granular lymphocyte leukemia. Some clones in this sample may be carry-over from other donors' samples.

The CDR3 here is CASRDNYNEQFF. The CDR3 nucleotides read TGTGCCAGCAGGGATAATTACAATGAGCAGTTCTTC. V is TRBV5-6 and J is TRBJ2-1; D gene ambiguous. Trimming pared 5 bases from V and 4 bases from J, leaving 7 bases between. This CDR3 has 12 residues. The germline CDR1 and CDR2 sequences are SGHDT and YYEEEE.

The sample holds one count of this clone. This chain links TRBV5-1 with TRBJ2-3, with 9 positions matching TRBD1. CDR3 length: 17 residues. The V gene's germline CDR1 is SGHRS and CDR2 YFSETQ. V dropped 4 bases and J dropped 1; count of bases not matched to a gene: 10. CDR3 residues: CASSTGRTGARTDTQYF. Written as DNA, the CDR3 is TGCGCCAGCAGCACGGGTCGGACAGGGGCCCGCACAGATACGCAGTATTTT.

This clone was seen a few times. The chain has TRBV5-5 and TRBJ1-2, with D perhaps TRBD1 (5 bases). CDR3 length: 14 amino acids. Germline CDR1 is SGHKS and CDR2 is YYEKEE (reference sequence). V shed 0 bases and J shed 0 bases, with 6 bases lying between them. CDR3 sequence: CASSLGTPNYGYTF. The CDR3 DNA sequence: TGTGCCAGCAGCTTGGGGACACCTAACTATGGCTACACCTTC.

The chain couples TRBV5-1 to TRBJ2-1, with 14 bases lining up with TRBD2. The CDR3 extends over 17 amino acids. J was trimmed by 3 bases and V by 4 bases; bases with no gene match: 6. Germline V gene lookup returns CDR1 SGHRS and CDR2 YFSETQ. CDR3 in DNA: TGCGCCAGCAGCCCCGGACTAGCGGGAGGCTTCTACAATGAGCAGTTCTTC. This gives the protein CASSPGLAGGFYNEQFF.

This clone was observed once. This chain uses TRBV18 with TRBJ2-7, with 11 nucleotides matching TRBD2. The CDR3 is made up of 14 amino acids. Germline CDR1 and CDR2: KGHSH and LQKENI. Germline trimming cut 6 bases from V and 1 base from J; bases unmatched to any gene: 2. The CDR3 DNA reads TGTGCCAGCTCTAGGACTAGCGGGTCCTACGAGCAGTACTTC. Translating gives CASSRTSGSYEQYF.

This clone is categorized as medium-sized. The J gene is TRBJ1-5, the V gene TRBV4-1, with TRBD1 as a possible D gene (6 bases). The CDR3 is made up of 15 amino acids. Germline lookup yields CDR1 MGHRA and CDR2 YSYEKL. The V end was cut by 3 bases, the J end by 1 base, with 10 bases between. The CDR3 coding sequence is TGCGCCAGCAGCCATCCAGGGGTCAGCAATCAGCCCCAGCATTTT. Translated: CASSHPGVSNQPQHF.

CDR3 amino acids: CASSYNREVREQYF. The CDR3 bases are TGTGCCAGCAGTTACAACAGGGAAGTCCGGGAGCAGTACTTC. This chain uses TRBV6-5 with TRBJ2-7, with D possibly TRBD1 on 6 matching bases. Trimming removed 2 bases at V and 7 bases at J, with 15 bases between. Germline lookup yields CDR1 MNHEY and CDR2 SVGAGI. The CDR3 has 14 amino acids.

As to this clone: An end of the junction does not agree with germline; a read error may underlie this. The genes are TRBV20-1 and TRBJ1-2; D remains unclear. The CDR3 runs 11 residues. The germline V gene encodes CDR1 DFQATT and CDR2 SNEGSKA (reference sequence). The CDR3 DNA is TGCAGTGCTAGAGATCACCTAGTCTACGCCTTC. This codes for CSARDHLVYAF.

The chain employs TRBV5-1 and TRBJ2-3; D not certain. The CDR3 runs to 15 residues. V was pared by 0 bases and J by 2 bases, with 10 bases between. The germline gives CDR1 SGHRS, CDR2 YFSETQ. CDR3 loop: CASSLGAVDTDTQYF. The CDR3 nucleotides are TGCGCCAGCAGCTTGGGGGCAGTTGACACAGATACGCAGTATTTT.

In its sample, this clone ranks as medium-sized. The chain has TRBV5-5 and TRBJ1-1; D uncertain. Deletions cut 0 bases from V and 1 base from J, with 4 bases between. CDR1 is SGHKS and CDR2 is YYEKEE in the germline V gene (reference sequence). This CDR3 has 13 residues. Here the CDR3 DNA reads TGTGCCAGCAGCTTGGAAGGGAACACTGAAGCTTTCTTT. This sequence encodes CASSLEGNTEAFF.

The gene calls are TRBV28 and TRBJ2-7; possibly TRBD1 or TRBD2 for D (5 bases each). From germline, CDR1 is MDHEN and CDR2 SYDVKM. Trimming removed 7 bases at V and 6 bases at J, with 13 bases between. CDR3 length: 12 residues. CDR3 protein: CASTPSGREQYF. The CDR3 nucleotides are TGTGCCAGCACACCCTCGGGGCGCGAGCAGTACTTC.

The sample holds a few counts of this clone. V gene TRBV5-1 combines with J gene TRBJ2-5; D unclear. This CDR3 is built from 14 residues. Trimming took off 1 base at V and 0 bases at J, with 7 bases between the two ends. CDR1 is SGHRS and CDR2 is YFSETQ in the germline V gene. The DNA of the CDR3 is TGCGCCAGCAGCTTGTATGGGAACCAAGAGACCCAGTACTTC. This encodes CASSLYGNQETQYF.

By sample share, this clone is medium-sized (0.01 to 0.1%). The V and J genes are TRBV5-1 and TRBJ1-5, with a possible D match to TRBD1 (6 bases). Trimming removed 1 base from V and 7 bases from J, with 12 bases in between. CDR1 and CDR2 from the germline V gene are SGHRS and YFSETQ. The length of the CDR3 is 14 residues. The CDR3 is CASSLKGVGQPQHF. The CDR3 DNA is TGCGCCAGCAGCTTGAAGGGGGTAGGCCAGCCCCAGCATTTT.

A few counts support this clone. This chain joins TRBV5-1 and TRBJ2-3; no definite D call. CDR1 is SGHRS, CDR2 YFSETQ, per germline. The V end was cut by 1 base, the J end by 3 bases, with 0 bases between. There are 11 residues in the CDR3. The CDR3 bases are TGCGCCAGCAGCTTGACAGATACGCAGTATTTT. This sequence encodes CASSLTDTQYF.

Only a few counts were recorded for this clone. V gene TRBV4-2 combines with J gene TRBJ2-7, with D possibly TRBD2 on 6 matching bases. V lost 4 bases, J lost 1 base, and 8 bases lay in between. There are 13 residues in the CDR3. Germline V gene sequence: CDR1 LGHNA, CDR2 YNFKEQ. Here the CDR3 reads CASSLAESYEQYF. DNA of the CDR3: TGTGCCAGCAGCCTAGCGGAATCCTACGAGCAGTACTTC.